Listed here are 18 T cell receptor beta chains from one sample, sequenced in a study of blood T cell repertoires in COVID-19. Method: immunoSEQ multiplex PCR; TCRdb's copy keeps in-frame clones and lacks some. The profile shows approximately 97,000 clones, 75% to 90% of them singletons. The source material was peripheral blood. The receptor source for this set is a man older than 75 with acute or convalescent COVID-19.

The chain couples TRBV5-4 to TRBJ1-2; possibly TRBD1 for D (5 bases). Germline V gene data show CDR1 as SGHNT and CDR2 as YYREEE (reference sequence). Trimming took off 0 bases at V and 6 bases at J, with 9 bases between the two ends. The CDR3 is 13 residues long. The CDR3 sequence: CASSLAGGDGYTF. The CDR3 DNA is TGTGCCAGCAGCTTGGCCGGGGGTGATGGCTACACCTTC.

In regard to this clone: Germline and junction disagree at one end, which may indicate a read error. The V gene is TRBV7-7, the J gene TRBJ2-7; 12 nucleotides line up with TRBD2. The CDR3 runs to 15 residues. The germline V gene has CDR1 SSHAT and CDR2 FNYEAQ (reference sequence). This CDR3 reads CASSPTSGRGPEQYF. The CDR3 DNA is TGTGCTAGCAGCCCGACTAGCGGGAGAGGCCCCGAGCAGTACTTC.

V usage is TRBV3-1 (or the pseudogene TRBV3-2) and J usage is TRBJ2-1, with D tentatively TRBD2 (7 bases). The CDR3 has 13 residues. Germline-derived CDR1 and CDR2 are LGHDT and YNNKEL (reference sequence). V was pared by 7 bases and J by 8 bases, with 15 bases between. CDR3 residues: CASTTRGGDEQFF. CDR3 sequence (DNA): TGTGCCAGCACCACCAGGGGAGGGGATGAGCAGTTCTTC.

The genes are TRBV3-1 (or the pseudogene TRBV3-2) and TRBJ1-2; 8 positions agree with TRBD1. This CDR3 is 13 amino acids long. Germline V CDR1 and CDR2: LGHDT, YNNKEL (reference sequence). J gave up 6 bases and V 4 bases, and 4 bases lay outside the gene matches. The DNA of the CDR3 is TGTGCCAGCAGCCCGACAGGGGACGATGGCTACACCTTC. Its protein is CASSPTGDDGYTF.

This clone occurred once. This chain uses TRBV14 with TRBJ2-3, with 9 bases aligning to TRBD1. The CDR3 has 16 amino acids. Germline CDR1 is SGHDN and CDR2 is FVKESK. V shed 1 base, J shed 2 bases, and the junction held 4 bases outside the gene matches. The CDR3 here is CASSQGQGVLTDTQYF. Written as DNA, the CDR3 is TGTGCCAGCAGCCAAGGACAGGGGGTGCTCACAGATACGCAGTATTTT.

The rearrangement links TRBV7-6 to TRBJ1-6; D remains ambiguous. Germline CDR1 SGHVS, CDR2 FNYEAQ. The CDR3 loop spans 16 amino acids. V was clipped by 5 bases and J by 7 bases, with 18 bases between them. The CDR3 DNA follows: TGTGCCAGCAGCCCAGGCTCTCTCGCGACGAATTCACCCCTCCACTTT. Amino acids: CASSPGSLATNSPLHF.

This clone appeared once. V gene TRBV18 combines with J gene TRBJ2-3; 15 bases are a match to TRBD2. Germline V CDR1 and CDR2: KGHSH, LQKENI. The CDR3 is 18 residues long. V shed 1 base and J 5 bases; nucleotides not matched to a gene: 7. The CDR3 reads CASSPRTSGRASGDTQYF. As DNA, the CDR3 is TGTGCCAGCTCACCACGGACTAGCGGGAGGGCGAGTGGAGATACGCAGTATTTT.

The gene calls are TRBV28 and TRBJ2-7; 10 nucleotides agree with TRBD2. J gave up 5 bases and V 10 bases, and 5 bases lay outside the gene matches. Germline V gene lookup returns CDR1 MDHEN and CDR2 SYDVKM. The CDR3 contains 12 residues. The CDR3 spells CATLAGVDEQYF. The CDR3 bases are TGTGCCACGCTAGCGGGAGTCGACGAGCAGTACTTC.

The rearrangement links TRBV7-9 to TRBJ1-1, with D tentatively TRBD1 (6 bases). V lost 5 bases to trimming and J lost 8 bases, with 12 bases between them. CDR1 is SEHNR, CDR2 FQNEAQ, per germline (reference sequence). The CDR3 runs 12 residues. As DNA, the CDR3 is TGTGCCAGCAGCCCTACAGGGTACGAAGCTTTCTTT. Its translation is CASSPTGYEAFF.

The V gene is TRBV7-2, the J gene TRBJ2-7; 9 bases match TRBD2. Trimming cost V 0 bases and J 0 bases; bases outside gene matches: 12. Germline V gene sequence: CDR1 SGHTA, CDR2 FQGNSA. The CDR3 has 19 residues. The CDR3 DNA reads TGTGCCAGCAGCTTAGCTCCCCCTCTAAGCGGGAGGAGCTCCTACGAGCAGTACTTC. Translated, it gives CASSLAPPLSGRSSYEQYF. The full variable domain, with the rest looked up from reference TRBV7-2 and TRBJ2-7, is GAGVSQSPSNKVTEKGKDVELRCDPISGHTALYWYRQSLGQGLEFLIYFQGNSAPDKSGLPSDRFSAERTGGSVSTLTIQRTQQEDSAVYLCASSLAPPLSGRSSYEQYFGPGTRLTVT.

The chain uses TRBV7-9 and TRBJ2-3, with TRBD2 matching 11 bases. This CDR3 spans 15 amino acids. Germline V lookup: CDR1 SEHNR, CDR2 FQNEAQ (reference sequence). V was clipped by 7 bases and J by 4 bases; unmatched bases: 7. The CDR3 coding sequence is TGTGCCAGCAAGCCGACTAGCGGGATTGCAGATACGCAGTATTTT. Translation gives CASKPTSGIADTQYF.

The chain employs TRBV18 and TRBJ2-5; 8 bases fit TRBD1. J lost 4 bases, V lost 3 bases, and 7 bases had no gene match. CDR3 size: 15 residues. The germline V gene encodes CDR1 KGHSH and CDR2 LQKENI. The CDR3 DNA is TGTGCCAGCTCACCTTATCAGGGGGCTTCAGAGACCCAGTACTTC. Residues: CASSPYQGASETQYF.

The chain joins TRBV19 to TRBJ2-3; 11 bases map to TRBD2. The V and J ends lost 7 bases and 3 bases, in that order; junction bases with no gene match: 6. CDR3 length: 15 amino acids. Germline V gives CDR1 LNHDA, CDR2 SQIVND (reference sequence). For the CDR3, the DNA is TGTGCCAGTACCACGACTAGCGGGATAACAGATACGCAGTATTTT. It specifies CASTTTSGITDTQYF.

This sequence joins TRBV19 and TRBJ1-3; D uncertain. This CDR3 has 17 residues. Germline V gene lookup returns CDR1 LNHDA and CDR2 SQIVND (reference sequence). Trimming took 3 bases from V and 0 from J, leaving 15 bases between them. In DNA form, the CDR3 reads TGTGCCAGTAGTATGCTCCAGTCTCCTGCCTCTGGAAACACCATATATTTT. It codes for CASSMLQSPASGNTIYF.

The gene calls are TRBV5-5 and TRBJ2-5, with 8 bases matching TRBD1. V lost 2 bases, J lost 2 bases, and 2 bases stayed unmatched. CDR1 and CDR2 (germline): SGHKS, YYEKEE (reference sequence). The CDR3 consists of 14 residues. DNA for the CDR3: TGTGCCAGCAGCTTACAGGGGGTTCAAGAGACCCAGTACTTC. It translates to CASSLQGVQETQYF.

This sequence joins TRBV7-3 and TRBJ2-2, with 11 bases that match TRBD1. The CDR3 runs 14 residues. Germline CDR1 is SGHTA and CDR2 is FQGTGA. Trimming removed 7 bases from V and 6 bases from J; junction bases left unmatched: 4. The CDR3 region has the DNA TGTGCCAGCACACGGACAGGGGGCTCCGGGGAGCTGTTTTTT. It codes for CASTRTGGSGELFF.

This clone turned up a few times. This chain links TRBV4-3 with TRBJ2-1; D gene uncertain. The V and J ends lost 1 base and 6 bases respectively, with 16 bases between them. This CDR3 has 16 residues. Per germline, CDR1 LGHNA and CDR2 YSLEER. The CDR3 protein is CASSQVVRGLGNEQFF. The CDR3 DNA is TGCGCCAGCAGCCAAGTAGTACGCGGCCTTGGCAATGAGCAGTTCTTC.

The chain links TRBV7-2 to TRBJ2-7; possibly TRBD1 for D (5 bases). CDR1 and CDR2 (germline): SGHTA, FQGNSA. Trimming took off 2 bases at V and 0 bases at J, with 11 bases between the two ends. CDR3 size: 15 residues. CDR3: CASSLQGSSSYEQYF. CDR3 nucleotide sequence: TGTGCCAGCAGCTTACAGGGCTCTAGCTCCTACGAGCAGTACTTC.